The TCR beta chain under discussion was sequenced for a study of pediatric ulcerative colitis. The CDR3 loop spans 13 amino acids. Between the trimmed V and J ends, which lost 2 bases and 6 bases, there was a span of 11 bases. Germline lookup yields CDR1 MGHDK and CDR2 SYGVNS. The table came from immunoSEQ multiplex PCR; TCRdb's copy has only in-frame clones and leaves some out. The table lists fewer than 45,000 clones, around 78% of them singletons. Sequencing input: blood. The genes are TRBV25-1 and TRBJ2-7, with no clear D. The receptor comes from a girl between 5 and 17 years old with moderate ulcerative colitis. CDR3 loop: CASSEPPPGEQYF. DNA of the CDR3: TGTGCCAGCAGTGAACCTCCCCCGGGCGAGCAGTACTTC.